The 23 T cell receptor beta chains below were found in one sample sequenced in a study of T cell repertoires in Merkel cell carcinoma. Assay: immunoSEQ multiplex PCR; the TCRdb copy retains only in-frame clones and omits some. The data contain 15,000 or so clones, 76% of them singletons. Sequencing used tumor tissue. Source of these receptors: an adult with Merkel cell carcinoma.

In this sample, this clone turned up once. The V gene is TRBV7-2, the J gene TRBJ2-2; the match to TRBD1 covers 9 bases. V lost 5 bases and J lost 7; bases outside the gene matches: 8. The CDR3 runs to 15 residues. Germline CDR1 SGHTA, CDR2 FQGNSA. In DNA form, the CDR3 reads TGTGCCAGCAGCCGCGACAGGGGGAGCGTCGGGGAGCTGTTTTTT. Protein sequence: CASSRDRGSVGELFF. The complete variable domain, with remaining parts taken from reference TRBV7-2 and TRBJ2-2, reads GAGVSQSPSNKVTEKGKDVELRCDPISGHTALYWYRQSLGQGLEFLIYFQGNSAPDKSGLPSDRFSAERTGGSVSTLTIQRTQQEDSAVYLCASSRDRGSVGELFFGEGSRLTVL.

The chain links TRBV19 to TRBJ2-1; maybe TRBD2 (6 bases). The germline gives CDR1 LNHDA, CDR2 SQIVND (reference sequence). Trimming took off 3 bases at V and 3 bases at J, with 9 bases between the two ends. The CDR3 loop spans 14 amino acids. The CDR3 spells CASSIGGDYNEQFF. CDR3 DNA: TGTGCCAGTAGTATTGGAGGGGACTACAATGAGCAGTTCTTC.

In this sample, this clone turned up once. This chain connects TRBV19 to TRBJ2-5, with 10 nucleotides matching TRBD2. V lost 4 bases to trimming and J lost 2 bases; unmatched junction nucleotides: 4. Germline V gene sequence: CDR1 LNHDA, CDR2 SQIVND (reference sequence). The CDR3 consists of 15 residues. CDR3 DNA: TGTGCCAGTAGTAAAGGACTAGCGGAACAAGAGACCCAGTACTTC. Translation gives CASSKGLAEQETQYF.

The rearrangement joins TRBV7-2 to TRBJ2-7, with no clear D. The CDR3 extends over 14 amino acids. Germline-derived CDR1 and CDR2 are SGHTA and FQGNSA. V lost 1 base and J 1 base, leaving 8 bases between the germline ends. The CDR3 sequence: CASSLGPRSYEQYF. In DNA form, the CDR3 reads TGTGCCAGCAGCTTAGGCCCACGTTCCTACGAGCAGTACTTC.

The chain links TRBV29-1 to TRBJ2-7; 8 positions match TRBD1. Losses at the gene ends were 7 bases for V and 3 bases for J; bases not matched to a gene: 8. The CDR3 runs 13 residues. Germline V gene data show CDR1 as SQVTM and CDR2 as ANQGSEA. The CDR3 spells CSAGGQGNYEQYF. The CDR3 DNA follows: TGCAGCGCCGGTGGACAGGGAAACTACGAGCAGTACTTC.

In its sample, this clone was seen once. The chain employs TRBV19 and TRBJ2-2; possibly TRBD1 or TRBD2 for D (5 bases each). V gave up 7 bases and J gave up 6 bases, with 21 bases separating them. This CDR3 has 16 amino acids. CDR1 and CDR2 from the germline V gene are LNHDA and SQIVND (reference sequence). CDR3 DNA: TGTGCCAGTACCCTCGTAGCGACAGTAAGACCCGGGGAGCTGTTTTTT. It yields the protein CASTLVATVRPGELFF.

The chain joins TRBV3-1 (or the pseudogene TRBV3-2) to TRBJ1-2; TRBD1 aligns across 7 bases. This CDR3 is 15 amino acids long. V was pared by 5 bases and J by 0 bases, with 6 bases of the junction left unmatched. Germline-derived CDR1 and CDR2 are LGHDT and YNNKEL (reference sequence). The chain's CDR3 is CASSNLGQPNYGYTF. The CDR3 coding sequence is TGTGCCAGCAGCAATTTGGGACAGCCTAACTATGGCTACACCTTC.

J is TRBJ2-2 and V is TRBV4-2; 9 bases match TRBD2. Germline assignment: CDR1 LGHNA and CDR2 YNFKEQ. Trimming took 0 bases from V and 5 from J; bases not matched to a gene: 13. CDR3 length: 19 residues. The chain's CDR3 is CASSQEFSRGAGGTGELFF. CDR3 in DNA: TGTGCCAGCAGCCAAGAGTTCTCACGGGGCGCGGGGGGGACCGGGGAGCTGTTTTTT.

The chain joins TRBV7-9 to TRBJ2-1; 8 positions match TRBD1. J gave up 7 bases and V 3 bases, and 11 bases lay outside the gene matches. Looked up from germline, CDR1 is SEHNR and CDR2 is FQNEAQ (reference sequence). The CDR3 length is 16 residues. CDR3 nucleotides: TGTGCCAGCAGCTTTCGACAGGGGCTCGTCGAGAATGAGCAGTTCTTC. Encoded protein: CASSFRQGLVENEQFF.

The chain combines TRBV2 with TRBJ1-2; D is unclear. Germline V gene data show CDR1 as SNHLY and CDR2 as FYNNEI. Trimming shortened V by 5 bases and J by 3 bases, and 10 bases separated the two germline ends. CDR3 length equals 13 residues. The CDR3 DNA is TGTGCCAGCAGTACCGGGAGATACTATGGCTACACCTTC. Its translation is CASSTGRYYGYTF.

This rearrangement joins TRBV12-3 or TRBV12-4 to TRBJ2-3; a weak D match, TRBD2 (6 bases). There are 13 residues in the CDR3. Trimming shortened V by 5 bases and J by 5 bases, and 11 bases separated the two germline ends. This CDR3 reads CASSETSGDTQYF. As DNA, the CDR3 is TGTGCCAGCAGTGAGACTAGTGGAGATACGCAGTATTTT.

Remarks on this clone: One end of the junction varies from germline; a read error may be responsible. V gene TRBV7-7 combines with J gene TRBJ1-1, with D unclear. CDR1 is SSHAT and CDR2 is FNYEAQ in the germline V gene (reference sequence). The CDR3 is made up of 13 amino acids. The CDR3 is CASSSQENTEAFF. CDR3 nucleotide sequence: TGTGCTAGCAGCTCCCAGGAGAACACTGAAGCTTTCTTT.

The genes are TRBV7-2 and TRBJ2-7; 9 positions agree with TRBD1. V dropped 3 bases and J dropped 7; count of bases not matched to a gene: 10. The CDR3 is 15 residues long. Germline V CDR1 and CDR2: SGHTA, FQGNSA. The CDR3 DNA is TGTGCCAGCAGCTTCAGCGGGACAGGGCCTCTAGAGCAGTACTTC. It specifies CASSFSGTGPLEQYF.

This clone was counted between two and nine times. The CDR3 reads CASRTGTGFSPLHF. The CDR3 bases are TGTGCCAGCAGGACCGGGACAGGGTTTTCACCCCTCCACTTT. The chain employs TRBV7-9 and TRBJ1-6; TRBD1 aligns across 9 bases. This CDR3 is 14 amino acids long. Germline-derived CDR1 and CDR2 are SEHNR and FQNEAQ (reference sequence). After removal of 6 bases from V and 9 bases from J, the junction contained 6 bases not matched to a gene.

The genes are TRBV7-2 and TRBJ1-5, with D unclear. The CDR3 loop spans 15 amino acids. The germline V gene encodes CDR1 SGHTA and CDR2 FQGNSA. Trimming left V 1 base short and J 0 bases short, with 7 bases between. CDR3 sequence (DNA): TGTGCCAGCAGCTTAGTACTGAATAGCAATCAGCCCCAGCATTTT. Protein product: CASSLVLNSNQPQHF.

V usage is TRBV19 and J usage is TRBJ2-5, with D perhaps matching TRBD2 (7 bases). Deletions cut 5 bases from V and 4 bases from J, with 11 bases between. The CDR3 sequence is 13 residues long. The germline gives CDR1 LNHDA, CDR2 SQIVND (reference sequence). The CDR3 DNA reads TGTGCCAGTAGTGTTCGGGGGGCAGAGACCCAGTACTTC. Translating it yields CASSVRGAETQYF.

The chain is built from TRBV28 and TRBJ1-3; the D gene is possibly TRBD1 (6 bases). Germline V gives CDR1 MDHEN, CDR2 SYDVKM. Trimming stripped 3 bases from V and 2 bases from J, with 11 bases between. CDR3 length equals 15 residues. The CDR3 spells CASSFRGLTGNTIYF. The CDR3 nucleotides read TGTGCCAGCAGTTTTCGGGGGCTTACTGGAAACACCATATATTTT.

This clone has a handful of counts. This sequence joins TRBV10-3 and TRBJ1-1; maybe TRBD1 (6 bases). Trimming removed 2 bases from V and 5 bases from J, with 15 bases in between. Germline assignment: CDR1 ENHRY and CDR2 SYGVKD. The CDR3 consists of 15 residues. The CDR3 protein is CAISERSGVGTEAFF. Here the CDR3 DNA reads TGTGCCATCAGTGAGAGATCAGGGGTGGGGACTGAAGCTTTCTTT.

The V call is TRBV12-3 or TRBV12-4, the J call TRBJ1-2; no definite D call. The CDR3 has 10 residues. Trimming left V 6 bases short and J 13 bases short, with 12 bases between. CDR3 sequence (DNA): TGTGCCAGCAGCCTCACTATTAGCACCTTC. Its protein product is CASSLTISTF.

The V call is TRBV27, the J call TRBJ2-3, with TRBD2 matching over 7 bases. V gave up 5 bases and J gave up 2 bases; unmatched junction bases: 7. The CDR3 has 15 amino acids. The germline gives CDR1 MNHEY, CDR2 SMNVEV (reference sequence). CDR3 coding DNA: TGTGCCAGCAGTCGTAGCGGGTTTTACACAGATACGCAGTATTTT. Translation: CASSRSGFYTDTQYF.

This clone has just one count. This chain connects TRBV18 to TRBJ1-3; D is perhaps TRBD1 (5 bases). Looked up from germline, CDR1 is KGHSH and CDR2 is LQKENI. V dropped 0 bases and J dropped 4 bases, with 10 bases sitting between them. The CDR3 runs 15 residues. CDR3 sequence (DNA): TGTGCCAGCTCACCACCATTAGGGGAAGGAAACACCATATATTTT. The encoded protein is CASSPPLGEGNTIYF. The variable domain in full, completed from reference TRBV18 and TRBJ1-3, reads NAGVMQNPRHLVRRRGQEARLRCSPMKGHSHVYWYRQLPEEGLKFMVYLQKENIIDESGMPKERFSAEFPKEGPSILRIQQVVRGDSAAYFCASSPPLGEGNTIYFGEGSWLTVV.

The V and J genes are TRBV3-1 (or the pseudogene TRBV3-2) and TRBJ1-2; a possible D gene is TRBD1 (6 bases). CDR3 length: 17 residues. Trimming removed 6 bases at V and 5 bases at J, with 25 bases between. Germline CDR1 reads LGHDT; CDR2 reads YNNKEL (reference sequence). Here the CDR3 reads CASSHTANFRGGYGYTF. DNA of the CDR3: TGTGCCAGCAGTCATACTGCAAACTTCAGGGGAGGATATGGCTACACCTTC.

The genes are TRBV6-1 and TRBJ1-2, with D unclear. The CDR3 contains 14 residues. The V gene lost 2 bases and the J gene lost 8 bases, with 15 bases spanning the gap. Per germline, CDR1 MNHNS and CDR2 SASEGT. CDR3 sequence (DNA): TGTGCCAGCAGTGAATTGTGGAGGGATAGGGGCTACACCTTC. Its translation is CASSELWRDRGYTF.